The rows below give T cell receptor beta chains drawn from one sample of a study of cytomegalovirus exposure and HLA in healthy donors. The protocol was immunoSEQ multiplex PCR, while the TCRdb copy is restricted to in-frame clones and leaves out a portion. The repertoire shows approximately 120,000 clones; the top ten hold roughly 1%. The sequenced material came from PBMCs. The receptors stem from a man between 18 and 35 years old in good health and CMV-seronegative. Each CDR3 is given with its conserved first and last residue. The D gene is left open where the match is weak.

CDR3 length	D gene	V gene	J gene	CDR3 protein	CDR3 DNA
15	TRBD1	TRBV11-1	TRBJ2-1	CASSSGQGSYNEQFF	TGTGCCAGCAGCTCGGGACAGGGGTCCTACAATGAGCAGTTCTTC
12	-	TRBV5-1	TRBJ2-7	CASSLVSNEQYF	TGCGCCAGCAGCTTGGTGAGCAACGAGCAGTACTTC
17	-	TRBV9	TRBJ2-7	CASSVGSVAGPSREQYF	TGTGCCAGCAGCGTAGGGAGTGTTGCGGGACCGAGCCGCGAGCAGTACTTC
17	-	TRBV7-9	TRBJ2-7	CASSWVGGDKGSYEQYF	TGTGCCAGCAGCTGGGTAGGGGGGGACAAAGGATCCTACGAGCAGTACTTC
17	TRBD1	TRBV2	TRBJ1-5	CASSRATGPYSNQPQHF	TGTGCCAGCAGCCGCGCGACAGGGCCGTATAGCAATCAGCCCCAGCATTTT
15	-	TRBV11-2	TRBJ1-6	CASSLAGRGDSPLHF	TGTGCCAGCAGCTTAGCCGGCAGGGGCGATTCACCCCTCCACTTT
15	-	TRBV7-9	TRBJ2-1	CASDFGGSSYNEQFF	TGTGCCAGCGATTTCGGCGGGTCATCCTACAATGAGCAGTTCTTC
14	-	TRBV10-2	TRBJ1-3	CASSDRATGNTIYF	TGCGCCAGCAGTGACAGGGCGACTGGAAACACCATATATTTT
15	TRBD1	TRBV7-8	TRBJ2-7	CASSLGKQGAWEQYF	TGTGCCAGCAGCTTAGGAAAACAGGGGGCGTGGGAGCAGTACTTC
18	-	TRBV5-1	TRBJ2-3	CASSWRYRGGPGTDTQYF	TGCGCCAGCAGCTGGAGGTATAGGGGGGGGCCCGGCACAGATACGCAGTATTTT
14	-	TRBV5-8	TRBJ2-7	CASSREGVSYEQYF	TGTGCCAGCAGCCGTGAAGGGGTCTCCTACGAGCAGTACTTC
17	TRBD1	TRBV18	TRBJ2-5	CASSPLDGTAIKETQYF	TGTGCCAGCTCACCATTAGACGGGACAGCGATAAAAGAGACCCAGTACTTC